A selection of T cell receptor beta chains follows, all from one sample in a study of blood T cell repertoires in COVID-19. Data came from immunoSEQ multiplex PCR; TCRdb stores just in-frame clones and leaves some out. The profile covers under 150,000 clones, with approximately 84% appearing a single time and approximately 3.8% taken by the ten largest. The specimen was peripheral blood. These receptors were obtained from a woman aged 55-69 years with acute or convalescent COVID-19. The CDR3 runs from the conserved cysteine through the conserved F or W. A D gene is named only where the DNA matches it firmly. Only some rows state a clone size, as once, few, many or a class for expanded clones.

CDR3 DNA: TGTGCCAGCAGCTATAGCGGTAGCACAGATACGCAGTATTTT; CDR3 protein: CASSYSGSTDTQYF; clone size: -; V gene: TRBV7-9; J gene: TRBJ2-3; D gene: -
CDR3 DNA: TGTGCCAGCAGTTTCCAGGAGAACACTGAAGCTTTCTTT; CDR3 protein: CASSFQENTEAFF; clone size: -; V gene: TRBV6-5; J gene: TRBJ1-1; D gene: -
CDR3 DNA: TGTGCCAGCAGAAACCTTAATAAGAGGGATAATTCACCCCTCCACTTT; CDR3 protein: CASRNLNKRDNSPLHF; clone size: -; V gene: TRBV28; J gene: TRBJ1-6; D gene: -
CDR3 DNA: TGTGCCAGCAGCCCCGATCGGGACACCGCCTATGGCTACACCTTC; CDR3 protein: CASSPDRDTAYGYTF; clone size: -; V gene: TRBV7-3; J gene: TRBJ1-2; D gene: -
CDR3 DNA: TGTGCCAGCAGCTCGGTTTACCAGGGACTCCCCTACGAGCAGTACTTC; CDR3 protein: CASSSVYQGLPYEQYF; clone size: -; V gene: TRBV5-5; J gene: TRBJ2-7; D gene: -
CDR3 DNA: TGTGCCAGCGGGCGGGAGGTTGTAGATACGCAGTATTTT; CDR3 protein: CASGREVVDTQYF; clone size: -; V gene: TRBV2; J gene: TRBJ2-3; D gene: TRBD2
CDR3 DNA: TGTGCCAGCAGCTTAAAGGTGGGACAGGGATCGACCCAGTACTTC; CDR3 protein: CASSLKVGQGSTQYF; clone size: -; V gene: TRBV7-3; J gene: TRBJ2-5; D gene: TRBD1
CDR3 DNA: TGTGCCTGGGGGGAGGGGACAGGCCGGATTAACTATGGCTACACCTTC; CDR3 protein: CAWGEGTGRINYGYTF; clone size: -; V gene: TRBV30; J gene: TRBJ1-2; D gene: TRBD1
CDR3 DNA: TGCGCCAGCAGCTTGGGTGCAGGGGCTAATGGCTACACCTTC; CDR3 protein: CASSLGAGANGYTF; clone size: few; V gene: TRBV5-1; J gene: TRBJ1-2; D gene: -
CDR3 DNA: TGTGCCAGCAATCCTCTCACCGACAGGCCAGCTGAAGCTTTCTTT; CDR3 protein: CASNPLTDRPAEAFF; clone size: -; V gene: TRBV6-1; J gene: TRBJ1-1; D gene: -
CDR3 DNA: TGTGCCAGCAGCTTAGGTGGTGGCGGGAGCTACACAGATACGCAGTATTTT; CDR3 protein: CASSLGGGGSYTDTQYF; clone size: -; V gene: TRBV7-2; J gene: TRBJ2-3; D gene: TRBD2
CDR3 DNA: TGTGCCAGCAGTCAGGCCGGCCTCTACGAGCAGTACTTC; CDR3 protein: CASSQAGLYEQYF; clone size: -; V gene: TRBV27; J gene: TRBJ2-7; D gene: -
CDR3 DNA: TGTGCCAGTAGTACAGTAGCCCGCACCGGGGAGCTGTTTTTT; CDR3 protein: CASSTVARTGELFF; clone size: -; V gene: TRBV19; J gene: TRBJ2-2; D gene: -
CDR3 DNA: TGCGCCAGCAGTGAAGGGAGTCACGATGGCTACACCTTC; CDR3 protein: CASSEGSHDGYTF; clone size: -; V gene: TRBV10-1; J gene: TRBJ1-2; D gene: -
CDR3 DNA: TGTGCCAGCAGCTTATTCAGGGCTTCGAACACTGAAGCTTTCTTT; CDR3 protein: CASSLFRASNTEAFF; clone size: -; V gene: TRBV7-3; J gene: TRBJ1-1; D gene: -
CDR3 DNA: TGTGCCAGCAGTTACGTTTGGCGGGCTGGGGACAATGAGCAGTTCTTC; CDR3 protein: CASSYVWRAGDNEQFF; clone size: -; V gene: TRBV6-2/TRBV6-3; J gene: TRBJ2-1; D gene: -
CDR3 DNA: TGTGCCAGCAGCCAAGGGGAGATTTCACCCCTCCACTTT; CDR3 protein: CASSQGEISPLHF; clone size: -; V gene: TRBV14; J gene: TRBJ1-6; D gene: -
CDR3 DNA: TGTGCCAGCAGTACCGGACAGGGCTGGGAAAAACTGTTTTTT; CDR3 protein: CASSTGQGWEKLFF; clone size: -; V gene: TRBV6-5; J gene: TRBJ1-4; D gene: TRBD1
CDR3 DNA: TGTGCCAGCAGCTTAGGCCCGACAGGGGGAGTGGCTGAAGCTTTCTTT; CDR3 protein: CASSLGPTGGVAEAFF; clone size: -; V gene: TRBV13; J gene: TRBJ1-1; D gene: TRBD1
CDR3 DNA: TGCAGTGCTAGTCCCGTCAGTGAAGCTTTCTTT; CDR3 protein: CSASPVSEAFF; clone size: -; V gene: TRBV20-1; J gene: TRBJ1-1; D gene: -
CDR3 DNA: TGCAGTGCTAGTATCCACGGGATGGGCACAGATACGCAGTATTTT; CDR3 protein: CSASIHGMGTDTQYF; clone size: -; V gene: TRBV20-1; J gene: TRBJ2-3; D gene: -
CDR3 DNA: TGTGCCAGCAGCTCAGCGAGTTTTGGGAGGGCGTATCGGCCCCAGCATTTT; CDR3 protein: CASSSASFGRAYRPQHF; clone size: -; V gene: TRBV7-8; J gene: TRBJ1-5; D gene: -
CDR3 DNA: TGTGCCAGCAGCTCTCTAGCGGTTATGGGGACCCAGTACTTC; CDR3 protein: CASSSLAVMGTQYF; clone size: -; V gene: TRBV11-3; J gene: TRBJ2-5; D gene: TRBD2
CDR3 DNA: TGTGCCAGCAGCCGACAGGGCACCGGGGAGCTGTTTTTT; CDR3 protein: CASSRQGTGELFF; clone size: -; V gene: TRBV9; J gene: TRBJ2-2; D gene: TRBD1
CDR3 DNA: TGTGCCAGCCCCTCCCCCTATATGAACACTGAAGCTTTCTTT; CDR3 protein: CASPSPYMNTEAFF; clone size: once; V gene: TRBV28; J gene: TRBJ1-1; D gene: -
CDR3 DNA: TGTGCCAGCAGCTTTGGGGCACAGGCCAATCAGCCCCAGCATTTT; CDR3 protein: CASSFGAQANQPQHF; clone size: -; V gene: TRBV5-5; J gene: TRBJ1-5; D gene: -
CDR3 DNA: TGCGCCAGCAGAAGCTCGGCGGTGTCCTACGAGCAGTACTTC; CDR3 protein: CASRSSAVSYEQYF; clone size: once; V gene: TRBV5-1; J gene: TRBJ2-7; D gene: -
CDR3 DNA: TGTGCCAGCTCACCCGGGACACCAAATAGCAATCAGCCCCAGCATTTT; CDR3 protein: CASSPGTPNSNQPQHF; clone size: -; V gene: TRBV18; J gene: TRBJ1-5; D gene: -
CDR3 DNA: TGTGCCAGCACTAGCGGAAGCTCCTACAATGAGCAGTTCTTC; CDR3 protein: CASTSGSSYNEQFF; clone size: -; V gene: TRBV7-8; J gene: TRBJ2-1; D gene: TRBD2
CDR3 DNA: TGCAGCGTTGAACCACAGGGGGCCCAGCAGTTCTTC; CDR3 protein: CSVEPQGAQQFF; clone size: -; V gene: TRBV29-1; J gene: TRBJ2-1; D gene: TRBD1
CDR3 DNA: TGTGCCAGCCGGGAGTGGGACACAGATACGCAGTATTTT; CDR3 protein: CASREWDTDTQYF; clone size: -; V gene: TRBV9; J gene: TRBJ2-3; D gene: -
CDR3 DNA: TGTGCCAGCAGACCTCTTTCGTCGGAGGAAAAACTGTTTTTT; CDR3 protein: CASRPLSSEEKLFF; clone size: -; V gene: TRBV11-2; J gene: TRBJ1-4; D gene: -
CDR3 DNA: TGTGCCAGCAACCCAACGTGGGCGAACACTGAAGCTTTCTTT; CDR3 protein: CASNPTWANTEAFF; clone size: -; V gene: TRBV2; J gene: TRBJ1-1; D gene: -
CDR3 DNA: TGTGCCAGCAGCCAGGGGGCAGGCGCCTACACCATATATTTT; CDR3 protein: CASSQGAGAYTIYF; clone size: -; V gene: TRBV7-8; J gene: TRBJ1-3; D gene: TRBD1
CDR3 DNA: TGTGCCAGCTCACAACGACAGGGGAGCTTTAGCGGCTACACCTTC; CDR3 protein: CASSQRQGSFSGYTF; clone size: few; V gene: TRBV18; J gene: TRBJ1-2; D gene: TRBD1
CDR3 DNA: TGTGCCAGCAGCCAAGAGGGGGCAGCGGGAGCTCCGTACGAGCAGTACTTC; CDR3 protein: CASSQEGAAGAPYEQYF; clone size: -; V gene: TRBV4-2; J gene: TRBJ2-7; D gene: TRBD2
CDR3 DNA: TGCGCCAGCAGTGATGGCGGCTACAATCAGCCCCAGCATTTT; CDR3 protein: CASSDGGYNQPQHF; clone size: once; V gene: TRBV10-2; J gene: TRBJ1-5; D gene: -
CDR3 DNA: TGCGCCAGCAGCCCAGACACGATGGGGGGCACCGGGGAGCTGTTTTTT; CDR3 protein: CASSPDTMGGTGELFF; clone size: -; V gene: TRBV4-1; J gene: TRBJ2-2; D gene: -
CDR3 DNA: TGTGCCACCAGTGATCCCCTGGCAGGTAGCTATGGCTACACCTTC; CDR3 protein: CATSDPLAGSYGYTF; clone size: once; V gene: TRBV24-1; J gene: TRBJ1-2; D gene: -
CDR3 DNA: TGTGCCAGCAGTTTATCCAGACAGGGAACTCGACGGTATAATTCACCCCTCCACTTT; CDR3 protein: CASSLSRQGTRRYNSPLHF; clone size: once; V gene: TRBV28; J gene: TRBJ1-6; D gene: TRBD1
CDR3 DNA: TGTGCCAGCAGATTCTCCGGGACAACGATCTCCTACGAGCAGTACTTC; CDR3 protein: CASRFSGTTISYEQYF; clone size: -; V gene: TRBV28; J gene: TRBJ2-7; D gene: -
CDR3 DNA: TGTGCCAGCAGTTACACGGGACAGAGCTACAATCAGCCCCAGCATTTT; CDR3 protein: CASSYTGQSYNQPQHF; clone size: -; V gene: TRBV6-2/TRBV6-3; J gene: TRBJ1-5; D gene: TRBD1
CDR3 DNA: TGTGCCAGCAGTACGGGACTAGCGGGAGGGGGGTATTACAATGAGCAGTTCTTC; CDR3 protein: CASSTGLAGGGYYNEQFF; clone size: -; V gene: TRBV7-2; J gene: TRBJ2-1; D gene: TRBD2
CDR3 DNA: TGTGCCAGCAGTACCGGGACAGGGGGCCCCCTCCACTTT; CDR3 protein: CASSTGTGGPLHF; clone size: -; V gene: TRBV12-3/TRBV12-4; J gene: TRBJ1-6; D gene: TRBD1
CDR3 DNA: TGTGCCAGCAGTTTCTGGTCGCAACTAAATGAAAAACTGTTTTTT; CDR3 protein: CASSFWSQLNEKLFF; clone size: -; V gene: TRBV28; J gene: TRBJ1-4; D gene: -